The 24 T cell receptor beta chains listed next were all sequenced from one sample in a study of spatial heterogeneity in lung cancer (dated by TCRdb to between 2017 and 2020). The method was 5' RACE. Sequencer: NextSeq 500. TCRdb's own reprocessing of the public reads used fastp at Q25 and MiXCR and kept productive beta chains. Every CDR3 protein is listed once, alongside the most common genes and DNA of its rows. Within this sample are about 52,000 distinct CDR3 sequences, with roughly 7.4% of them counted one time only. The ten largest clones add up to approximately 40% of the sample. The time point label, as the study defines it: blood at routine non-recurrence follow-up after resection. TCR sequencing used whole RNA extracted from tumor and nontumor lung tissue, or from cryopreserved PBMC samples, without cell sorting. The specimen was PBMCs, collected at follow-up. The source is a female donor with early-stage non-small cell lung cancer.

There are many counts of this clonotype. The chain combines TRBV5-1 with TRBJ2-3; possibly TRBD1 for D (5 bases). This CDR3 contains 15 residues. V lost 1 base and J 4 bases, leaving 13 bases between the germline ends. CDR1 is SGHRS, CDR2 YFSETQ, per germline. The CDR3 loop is CASSLFFRGSDTQYF. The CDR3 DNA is TGCGCCAGCAGCTTGTTTTTTAGGGGATCAGATACGCAGTATTTT. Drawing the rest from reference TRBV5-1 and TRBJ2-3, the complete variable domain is KAGVTQTPRYLIKTRGQQVTLSCSPISGHRSVSWYQQTPGQGLQFLFEYFSETQRNKGNFPGRFSGRQFSNSRSEMNVSTLELGDSALYLCASSLFFRGSDTQYFGPGTRLTVL.

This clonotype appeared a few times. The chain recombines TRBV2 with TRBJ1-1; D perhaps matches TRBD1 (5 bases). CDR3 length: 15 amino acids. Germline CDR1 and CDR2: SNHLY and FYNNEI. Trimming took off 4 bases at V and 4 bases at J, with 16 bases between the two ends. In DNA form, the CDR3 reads TGTGCCAGCAGTGTCTTTACCGGTGGGACCACTGAAGCTTTCTTT. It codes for CASSVFTGGTTEAFF. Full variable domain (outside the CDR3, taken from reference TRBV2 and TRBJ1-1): EPEVTQTPSHQVTQMGQEVILRCVPISNHLYFYWYRQILGQKVEFLVSFYNNEISEKSEIFDDQFSVERPDGSNFTLKIRSTKLEDSAMYFCASSVFTGGTTEAFFGQGTRLTVV.

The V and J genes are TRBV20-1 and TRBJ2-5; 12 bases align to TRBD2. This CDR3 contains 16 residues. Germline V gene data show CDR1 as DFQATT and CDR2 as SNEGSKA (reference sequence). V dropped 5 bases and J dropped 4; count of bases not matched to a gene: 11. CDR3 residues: CSAPQTSGGQGETQYF. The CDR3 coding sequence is TGCAGTGCTCCTCAGACTAGCGGGGGTCAGGGAGAGACCCAGTACTTC.

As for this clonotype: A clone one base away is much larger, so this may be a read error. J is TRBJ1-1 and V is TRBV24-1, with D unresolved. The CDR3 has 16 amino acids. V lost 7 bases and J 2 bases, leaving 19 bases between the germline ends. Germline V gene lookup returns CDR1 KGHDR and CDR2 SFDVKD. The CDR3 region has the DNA TGTGCCACCAGGGGTAAAGGGTCCCACGATAACACTGAAGCTTTCTTT. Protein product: CATRGKGSHDNTEAFF.

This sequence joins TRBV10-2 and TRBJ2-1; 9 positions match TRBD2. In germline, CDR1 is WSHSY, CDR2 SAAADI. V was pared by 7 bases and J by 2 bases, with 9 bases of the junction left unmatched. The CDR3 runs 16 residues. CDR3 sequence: CASTTLAGIPYNEQFF. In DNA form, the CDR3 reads TGCGCCAGCACCACCCTAGCGGGGATCCCCTACAATGAGCAGTTCTTC.

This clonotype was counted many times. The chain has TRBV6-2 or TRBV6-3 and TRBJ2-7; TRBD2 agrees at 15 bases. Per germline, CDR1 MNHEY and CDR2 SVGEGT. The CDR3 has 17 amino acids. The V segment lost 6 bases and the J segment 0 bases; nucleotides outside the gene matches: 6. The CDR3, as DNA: TGTGCCAGCAGCTCCGGGACTAGCGGGGGGCGCTCCTACGAGCAGTACTTC. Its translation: CASSSGTSGGRSYEQYF.

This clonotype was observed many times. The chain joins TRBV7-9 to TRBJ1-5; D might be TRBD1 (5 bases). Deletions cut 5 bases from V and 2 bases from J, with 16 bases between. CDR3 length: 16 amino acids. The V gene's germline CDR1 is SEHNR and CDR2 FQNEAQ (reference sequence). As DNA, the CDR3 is TGTGCCAGCAGCCCTACAGGCGGGCGAGGCAATCAGCCCCAGCATTTT. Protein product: CASSPTGGRGNQPQHF.

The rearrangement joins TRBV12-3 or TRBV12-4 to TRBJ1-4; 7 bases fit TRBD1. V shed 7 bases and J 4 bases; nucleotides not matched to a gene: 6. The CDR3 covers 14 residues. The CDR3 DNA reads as TGTGCCAGCACCCACAGGGGTCTTAATGAAAAACTGTTTTTT. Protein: CASTHRGLNEKLFF.

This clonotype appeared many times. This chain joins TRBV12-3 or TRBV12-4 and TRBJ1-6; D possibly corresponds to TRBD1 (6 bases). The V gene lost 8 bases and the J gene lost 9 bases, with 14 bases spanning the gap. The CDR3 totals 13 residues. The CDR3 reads CASGGRSFSPLHF. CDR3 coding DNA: TGTGCCAGCGGGGGGCGTTCTTTTTCACCCCTCCACTTT.

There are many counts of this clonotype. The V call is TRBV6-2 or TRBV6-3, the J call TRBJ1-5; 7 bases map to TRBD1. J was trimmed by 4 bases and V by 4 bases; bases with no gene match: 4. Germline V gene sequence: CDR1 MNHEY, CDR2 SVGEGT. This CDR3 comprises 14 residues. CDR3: CASSLTGQNQPQHF. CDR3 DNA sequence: TGTGCCAGCAGTTTGACAGGGCAAAATCAGCCCCAGCATTTT.

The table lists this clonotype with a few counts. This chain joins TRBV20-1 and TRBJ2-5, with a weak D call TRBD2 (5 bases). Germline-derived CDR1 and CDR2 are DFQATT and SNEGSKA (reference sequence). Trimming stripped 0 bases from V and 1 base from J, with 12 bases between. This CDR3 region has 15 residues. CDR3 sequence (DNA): TGCAGTGCTAGAGACCGGAGGACTCCCCAAGAGACCCAGTACTTC. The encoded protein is CSARDRRTPQETQYF.

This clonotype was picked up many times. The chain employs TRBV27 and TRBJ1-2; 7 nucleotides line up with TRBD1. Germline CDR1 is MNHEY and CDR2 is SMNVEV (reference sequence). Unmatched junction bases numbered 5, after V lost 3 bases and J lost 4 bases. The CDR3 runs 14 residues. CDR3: CASSFTGAFYGYTF. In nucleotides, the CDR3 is TGTGCCAGCAGTTTCACAGGGGCGTTCTATGGCTACACCTTC.

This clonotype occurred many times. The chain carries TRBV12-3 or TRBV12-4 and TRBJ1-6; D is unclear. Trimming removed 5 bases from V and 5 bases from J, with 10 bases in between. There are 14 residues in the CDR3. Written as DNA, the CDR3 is TGTGCCAGCAGTCCCGCCCTCCATAATTCACCCCTCCACTTT. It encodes CASSPALHNSPLHF.

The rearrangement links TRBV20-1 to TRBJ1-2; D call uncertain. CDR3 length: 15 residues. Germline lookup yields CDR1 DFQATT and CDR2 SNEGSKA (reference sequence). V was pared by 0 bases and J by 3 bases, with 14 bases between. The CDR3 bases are TGCAGTGCTAGAGATCACGGTGTAGGAGACTATGGCTACACCTTC. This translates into CSARDHGVGDYGYTF.

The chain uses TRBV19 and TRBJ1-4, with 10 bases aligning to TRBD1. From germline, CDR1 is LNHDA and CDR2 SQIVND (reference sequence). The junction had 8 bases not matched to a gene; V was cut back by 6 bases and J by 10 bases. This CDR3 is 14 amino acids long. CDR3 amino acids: CASSPGQGGRKLFF. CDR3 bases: TGTGCCAGTAGCCCTGGACAGGGGGGACGAAAACTGTTTTTT.

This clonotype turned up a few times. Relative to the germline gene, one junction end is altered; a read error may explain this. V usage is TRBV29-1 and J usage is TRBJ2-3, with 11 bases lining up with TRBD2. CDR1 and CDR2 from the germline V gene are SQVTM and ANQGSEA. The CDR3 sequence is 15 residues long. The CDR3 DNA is TGCAGCCTTGAACTAGCGGGGGCCTCCACAGATACGCAGTATTTT. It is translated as CSLELAGASTDTQYF.

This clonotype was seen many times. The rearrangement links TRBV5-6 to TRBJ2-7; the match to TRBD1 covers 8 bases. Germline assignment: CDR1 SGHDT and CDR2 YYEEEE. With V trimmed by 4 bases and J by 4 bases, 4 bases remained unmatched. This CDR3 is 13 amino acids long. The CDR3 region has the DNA TGTGCCAGCAGCGCCAGGGGGCTGTACGAGCAGTACTTC. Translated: CASSARGLYEQYF.

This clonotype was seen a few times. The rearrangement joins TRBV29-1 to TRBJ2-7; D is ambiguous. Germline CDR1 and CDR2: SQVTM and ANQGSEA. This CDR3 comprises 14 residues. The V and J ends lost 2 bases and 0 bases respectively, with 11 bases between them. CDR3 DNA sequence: TGCAGCGTTGAACTTCCTCCCAGCTCCTACGAGCAGTACTTC. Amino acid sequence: CSVELPPSSYEQYF.

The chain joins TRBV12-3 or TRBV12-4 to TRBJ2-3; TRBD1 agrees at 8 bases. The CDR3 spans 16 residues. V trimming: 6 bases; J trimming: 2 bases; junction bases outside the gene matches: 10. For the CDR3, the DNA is TGTGCCAGCAGCCGTCCAGGGGGCCGGAACACAGATACGCAGTATTTT. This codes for CASSRPGGRNTDTQYF.

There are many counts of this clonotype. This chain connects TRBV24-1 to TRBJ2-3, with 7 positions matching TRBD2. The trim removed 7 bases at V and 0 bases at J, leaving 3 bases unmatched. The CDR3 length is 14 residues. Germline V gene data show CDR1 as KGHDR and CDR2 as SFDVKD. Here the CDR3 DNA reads TGTGCCACCAGAGCGGGAACTAGCACAGATACGCAGTATTTT. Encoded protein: CATRAGTSTDTQYF.

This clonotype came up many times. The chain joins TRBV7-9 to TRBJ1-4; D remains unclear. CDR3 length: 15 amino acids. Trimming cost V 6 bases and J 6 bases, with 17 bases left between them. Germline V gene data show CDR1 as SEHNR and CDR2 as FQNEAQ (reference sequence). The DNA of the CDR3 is TGTGCCAGCAGGGAAGGCGGAGCCCGGCATGAAAAACTGTTTTTT. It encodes CASREGGARHEKLFF.

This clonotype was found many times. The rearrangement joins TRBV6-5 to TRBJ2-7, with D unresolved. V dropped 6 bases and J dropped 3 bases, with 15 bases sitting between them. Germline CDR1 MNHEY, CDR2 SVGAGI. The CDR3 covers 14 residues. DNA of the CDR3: TGTGCCAGCAGCCTCACGCTCAACAACTACGAGCAGTACTTC. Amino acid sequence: CASSLTLNNYEQYF.

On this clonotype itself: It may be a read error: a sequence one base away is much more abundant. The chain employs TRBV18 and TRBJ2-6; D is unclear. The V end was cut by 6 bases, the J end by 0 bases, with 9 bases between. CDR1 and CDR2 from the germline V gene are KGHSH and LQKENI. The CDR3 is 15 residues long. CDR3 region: CASSTIGSGANVLTF. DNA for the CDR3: TGTGCCAGCTCGACGATAGGCTCTGGGGCCAACGTCCTGACTTTC.

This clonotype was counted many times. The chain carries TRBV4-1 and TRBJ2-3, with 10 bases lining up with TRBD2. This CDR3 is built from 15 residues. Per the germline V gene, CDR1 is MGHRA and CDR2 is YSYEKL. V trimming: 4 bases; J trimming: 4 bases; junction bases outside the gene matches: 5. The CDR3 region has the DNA TGCGCCAGCAGCCCAGGAGCGGGGGGGCCAGATACGCAGTATTTT. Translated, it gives CASSPGAGGPDTQYF.